Below are 3 T cell receptor beta chains sequenced from a single sample in a study of monozygotic twins with inflammatory bowel disease (dated by TCRdb to between 2018 and 2021). Library preparation used 5' RACE. TCRdb records Illumina HiSeq 2500 as the sequencer. The reads, reprocessed by TCRdb, yield one row per CDR3 protein sequence and no DNA. This sample's records show about 110,000 distinct CDR3 sequences. 12% of the sample goes to the ten largest clones. Sequencing input: blood. These receptors all stem from a human donor with ulcerative colitis or Crohn's disease, or a healthy co-twin of an affected twin (not recorded which).

The V gene is TRBV11-2, the J gene TRBJ2-1; lacking DNA, the TRBD2 call made by TCRdb goes unchecked. Germline CDR1 SGHAT, CDR2 FQNNGV. The CDR3 is 15 amino acids. CDR3 sequence reads: CASSLSGGVYNEQFF.

The genes are TRBV5-1 and TRBJ2-1; the TRBD1 assignment by TCRdb is unverifiable without DNA. CDR3 size: 14 residues. CDR1 is SGHRS, CDR2 YFSETQ, per germline. CDR3 amino acids: CASTGQGSYNEQFF.

The genes are TRBV12-3 or TRBV12-4 and TRBJ1-3; TCRdb outputs TRBD1, but without DNA this stays unchecked. The CDR3 has 16 residues. The CDR3 protein is CASTPGGARSGNTIYF.